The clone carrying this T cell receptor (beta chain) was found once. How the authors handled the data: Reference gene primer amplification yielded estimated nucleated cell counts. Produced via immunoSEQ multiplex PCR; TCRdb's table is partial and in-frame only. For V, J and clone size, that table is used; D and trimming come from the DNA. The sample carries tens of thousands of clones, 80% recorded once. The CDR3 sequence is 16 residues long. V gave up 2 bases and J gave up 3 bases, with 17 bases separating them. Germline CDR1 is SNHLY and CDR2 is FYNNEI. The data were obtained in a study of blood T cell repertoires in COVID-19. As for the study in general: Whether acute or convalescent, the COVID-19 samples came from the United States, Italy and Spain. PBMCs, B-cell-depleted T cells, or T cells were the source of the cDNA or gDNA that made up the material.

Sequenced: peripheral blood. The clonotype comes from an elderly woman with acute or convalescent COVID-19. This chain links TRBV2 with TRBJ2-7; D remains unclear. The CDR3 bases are TGTGCCAGCAGTGAAAGGAGTCAAAATCTTGGCTACGAGCAGTACTTC. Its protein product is CASSERSQNLGYEQYF.